This entry lists 30 T cell receptor beta chains sequenced from one sample in a study of OX40 agonist ivuxolimab in advanced cancers. TCRdb's table, derived via immunoSEQ multiplex PCR, lists solely in-frame clones and lacks some. Of tens of thousands of clones in the sample, more than 70% were seen once. The sequencing used CD4+ or CD8+ T cells sorted from blood, collected in a trial of the OX40 agonist ivuxolimab. The receptors originated from an adult with an advanced solid tumor such as melanoma, head and neck, liver or kidney cancer.

V gene TRBV9 combines with J gene TRBJ2-1; no reliable D call. The length of the CDR3 is 14 residues. Trimming took off 1 base at V and 10 bases at J, with 15 bases between the two ends. Germline V gene data show CDR1 as SGDLS and CDR2 as YYNGEE. The CDR3 sequence is CASSVTGSAPEQFF. CDR3 in DNA: TGTGCCAGCAGCGTAACGGGTTCGGCTCCAGAGCAGTTCTTC. The whole variable domain, remainder taken from reference TRBV9 and TRBJ2-1, is DSGVTQTPKHLITATGQRVTLRCSPRSGDLSVYWYQQSLDQGLQFLIQYYNGEERAKGNILERFSAQQFPDLHSELNLSSLELGDSALYFCASSVTGSAPEQFFGPGTRLTVL.

This rearrangement joins TRBV7-9 to TRBJ2-5; D is unresolved. The DNA end is a closer match to TRBJ2-7, so the J assignment may be wrong. This CDR3 region has 14 residues. The germline V gene has CDR1 SEHNR and CDR2 FQNEAQ (reference sequence). The CDR3 DNA sequence: TGTGCCAGCAGCTTAGCGTTGGCAGCGTACGAGCAGTACTTC. This sequence encodes CASSLALAAYEQYF.

CDR3 protein: CASSPGTSDTGELFF. CDR3 in DNA: TGTGCCAGCAGCCCCGGGACTAGTGACACCGGGGAGCTGTTTTTT. The chain combines TRBV2 with TRBJ2-2, with 8 bases identical to TRBD2. CDR1 and CDR2 (germline): SNHLY, FYNNEI. V was pared by 6 bases and J by 3 bases, with 6 bases of the junction left unmatched. CDR3 size: 15 residues.

The chain links TRBV6-6 to TRBJ1-2, with 7 positions matching TRBD1. This CDR3 contains 14 residues. The germline V gene has CDR1 MNHNY and CDR2 SVGAGI (reference sequence). CDR3 protein: CGAGGDRENYGYTF. The CDR3 nucleotides read TGTGGAGCGGGGGGGGACAGAGAAAACTATGGCTACACCTTC.

The chain uses TRBV19 and TRBJ1-5; D is perhaps TRBD1 (6 bases). Trimming cost V 7 bases and J 2 bases, with 15 bases left between them. The germline V gene encodes CDR1 LNHDA and CDR2 SQIVND (reference sequence). This CDR3 region has 15 residues. The CDR3 here is CASILRGAGNQPQHF. DNA for the CDR3: TGTGCCAGTATCCTGAGGGGGGCAGGCAATCAGCCCCAGCATTTT.

CDR3 bases: TGTGCCAGCAGCTTGGATCCGGCAGGCACAGATACGCAGTATTTT. It translates to CASSLDPAGTDTQYF. V and J are TRBV5-4 and TRBJ2-3, with D uncertain. The CDR3 runs 15 residues. V was trimmed by 0 bases and J by 1 base, leaving 9 bases between them. Germline V gives CDR1 SGHNT, CDR2 YYREEE (reference sequence).

This clone is a singleton in its sample. The chain employs TRBV29-1 and TRBJ1-5; TRBD1 matches at 10 bases. J gave up 6 bases and V 6 bases, and 11 bases lay outside the gene matches. The germline V gene has CDR1 SQVTM and CDR2 ANQGSEA. The CDR3 spans 15 residues. This CDR3 reads CSVSTDRGVSQPQHF. The DNA of the CDR3 is TGCAGCGTATCAACGGACAGGGGGGTAAGTCAGCCCCAGCATTTT.

V usage is TRBV5-6 and J usage is TRBJ1-4, with 11 positions matching TRBD1. V was pared by 2 bases and J by 7 bases, with 4 bases of the junction left unmatched. The CDR3 is made up of 15 amino acids. From germline, CDR1 is SGHDT and CDR2 YYEEEE. The CDR3 sequence is CASSFTGTGGEKLFF. In DNA, the CDR3 is TGTGCCAGCAGCTTTACTGGGACAGGGGGTGAAAAACTGTTTTTT.

This chain connects TRBV6-6 to TRBJ2-7; perhaps TRBD2 as D (6 bases). The CDR3 runs to 14 residues. Germline loops: CDR1 MNHNY, CDR2 SVGAGI (reference sequence). Trimming removed 0 bases from V and 6 bases from J, with 12 bases in between. The CDR3 sequence: CASSYSYGSGEQYF. For the CDR3, the DNA is TGTGCCAGCAGTTACTCCTACGGGAGCGGCGAGCAGTACTTC.

The genes are TRBV29-1 and TRBJ1-1; D is ambiguous. V was shortened by 7 bases and J by 1 base, with 13 bases between the two germline ends. From germline, CDR1 is SQVTM and CDR2 ANQGSEA. This CDR3 comprises 13 residues. The CDR3: CSADPKGNTEAFF. The CDR3 DNA follows: TGCAGCGCCGACCCAAAGGGGAACACTGAAGCTTTCTTT.

The rearrangement joins TRBV12-5 to TRBJ2-2, with D unresolved. Germline CDR1 LGHNT, CDR2 FRNRAP. V lost 0 bases to trimming and J lost 5 bases, with 7 bases between them. The CDR3 consists of 14 residues. The CDR3 is CASGLVRVTGELFF. CDR3 in DNA: TGTGCTAGTGGTTTGGTACGTGTTACCGGGGAGCTGTTTTTT.

The rearrangement links TRBV5-1 to TRBJ2-5, with D perhaps matching TRBD1 (9 bases). Near its end, the DNA agrees better with TRBJ2-7, so the J call may be wrong. The CDR3 consists of 21 residues. Germline assignment: CDR1 SGHRS and CDR2 YFSETQ. CDR3 loop: CASSETGGALAGPLSSYEQYF. The DNA of the CDR3 is TGCGCCAGCAGCGAGACAGGGGGGGCTTTAGCGGGGCCCCTGAGCTCCTACGAGCAGTACTTC.

This rearrangement joins TRBV5-1 to TRBJ2-3; 13 nucleotides line up with TRBD2. The V gene end was trimmed by 4 bases and the J gene end by 0 bases; junction bases not matched to a gene: 11. This CDR3 region has 19 residues. CDR1 and CDR2 from the germline V gene are SGHRS and YFSETQ. The CDR3 sequence is CASSTGLAGSSSSTDTQYF. The DNA of the CDR3 is TGCGCCAGCAGCACGGGACTAGCGGGGTCCTCCTCTAGCACAGATACGCAGTATTTT.

J is TRBJ2-3 and V is TRBV30; 9 nucleotides agree with TRBD1. Germline values: CDR1 GTSNPN, CDR2 SVGIG (reference sequence). The CDR3 has 17 residues. Trimming at V came to 2 bases and at J to 2 bases, leaving 11 bases not matched to a gene. In DNA, the CDR3 is TGTGCCTGGAGTAACAAAGCAGGGGACAGGGACACAGATACGCAGTATTTT. Protein sequence: CAWSNKAGDRDTDTQYF.

This clone was observed a single time. The chain uses TRBV9 and TRBJ2-5; 12 bases are a match to TRBD2. Trimming removed 3 bases from V and 0 bases from J; junction bases left unmatched: 9. The length of the CDR3 is 18 residues. Germline V lookup: CDR1 SGDLS, CDR2 YYNGEE. CDR3 sequence (DNA): TGTGCCAGCAGCGCGGAGGAGACTAGCGGGGGATACCAAGAGACCCAGTACTTC. This sequence encodes CASSAEETSGGYQETQYF. Using reference TRBV9 and TRBJ2-5 for the parts outside the CDR3, the full variable domain is DSGVTQTPKHLITATGQRVTLRCSPRSGDLSVYWYQQSLDQGLQFLIQYYNGEERAKGNILERFSAQQFPDLHSELNLSSLELGDSALYFCASSAEETSGGYQETQYFGPGTRLLVL.

As for this clone: Compared with germline, one end of the junction differs, possibly owing to a read error. This sequence joins TRBV20-1 and TRBJ1-2; 9 bases map to TRBD1. The CDR3 has 11 amino acids. Germline CDR1 and CDR2: DFQATT and SNEGSKA (reference sequence). CDR3 DNA: TGCAGTGCGACTCTCACAGGGGGCTGCACCTTC. Its translation is CSATLTGGCTF.

This rearrangement joins TRBV28 to TRBJ1-1; no clear D gene. The CDR3 runs to 13 residues. The germline V and J ends were trimmed by 7 bases and 8 bases, with 17 bases remaining between them. Germline V gene sequence: CDR1 MDHEN, CDR2 SYDVKM. The CDR3 sequence is CASTQLGSREAFF. DNA of the CDR3: TGTGCCAGCACCCAACTTGGGTCCCGAGAAGCTTTCTTT.

V usage is TRBV5-6 and J usage is TRBJ1-1; D is uncertain. CDR1 is SGHDT, CDR2 YYEEEE, per germline. This CDR3 is 17 amino acids long. V was pared by 4 bases and J by 1 base, with 20 bases between. This CDR3 is CASSKIAVQRKNTEAFF. As DNA, the CDR3 is TGTGCCAGCAGCAAAATCGCAGTACAGAGGAAGAACACTGAAGCTTTCTTT.

The chain combines TRBV30 with TRBJ1-2; no firm D call. The CDR3 length is 13 residues. V shed 0 bases and J shed 8 bases, with 13 bases lying between them. From germline, CDR1 is GTSNPN and CDR2 SVGIG (reference sequence). CDR3 bases: TGTGCCTGGAGTGTACTGGGCGGCGGCGGCTACACCTTC. This codes for CAWSVLGGGGYTF.

The chain links TRBV6-5 to TRBJ2-7; 7 bases agree with TRBD1. Germline CDR1 is MNHEY and CDR2 is SVGAGI. The CDR3 spans 14 residues. The J segment lost 2 bases and the V segment lost 0 bases, leaving 1 base of the junction unmatched. The CDR3 DNA is TGTGCCAGCAGTTACTCGGGGACAGCCTACGAGCAGTACTTC. As protein: CASSYSGTAYEQYF.

This clone showed up just a few times. The CDR3 is CASSEGNRGSYGYTF. Written as DNA, the CDR3 is TGTGCCAGCAGTGAAGGGAACAGGGGATCGTATGGCTACACCTTC. The chain links TRBV25-1 to TRBJ1-2; the match to TRBD1 covers 7 bases. There are 15 residues in the CDR3. Germline CDR1 is MGHDK and CDR2 is SYGVNS. J was trimmed by 5 bases and V by 2 bases; bases with no gene match: 8.

The gene calls are TRBV5-4 and TRBJ2-1; 11 positions match TRBD2. Germline lookup yields CDR1 SGHNT and CDR2 YYREEE (reference sequence). The CDR3 extends over 16 amino acids. V gave up 3 bases and J gave up 4 bases; unmatched junction bases: 6. The CDR3 DNA follows: TGTGCCAGCAGCTCGCGGCGACTAGCGGGGTACAATGAGCAGTTCTTC. This sequence encodes CASSSRRLAGYNEQFF. The variable domain in full, completed from reference TRBV5-4 and TRBJ2-1, reads ETGVTQSPTHLIKTRGQQVTLRCSSQSGHNTVSWYQQALGQGPQFIFQYYREEENGRGNFPPRFSGLQFPNYSSELNVNALELDDSALYLCASSSRRLAGYNEQFFGPGTRLTVL.

The chain has TRBV6-6 and TRBJ2-5; 7 bases line up with TRBD1. Near its end, the DNA agrees better with TRBJ2-7, so the J call may be wrong. CDR1 and CDR2 (germline): MNHNY, SVGAGI (reference sequence). This CDR3 has 13 amino acids. The DNA of the CDR3 is TGTGCCAGCAGTCTCCAGGGGGCCTACGAGCAGTACTTC. Translation: CASSLQGAYEQYF.

This rearrangement joins TRBV7-9 to TRBJ2-7, with 7 bases fitting TRBD1. Trimming at V came to 3 bases and at J to 0 bases, leaving 8 bases not matched to a gene. Germline V lookup: CDR1 SEHNR, CDR2 FQNEAQ (reference sequence). The CDR3 loop spans 16 amino acids. CDR3 loop: CASSLNRGSSSYEQYF. In DNA form, the CDR3 reads TGTGCCAGCAGCTTGAACAGGGGAAGTAGCTCCTACGAGCAGTACTTC. Drawing the rest from reference TRBV7-9 and TRBJ2-7, the complete variable domain is DTGVSQNPRHKITKRGQNVTFRCDPISEHNRLYWYRQTLGQGPEFLTYFQNEAQLEKSRLLSDRFSAERPKGSFSTLEIQRTEQGDSAMYLCASSLNRGSSSYEQYFGPGTRLTVT.

V usage is TRBV5-1 and J usage is TRBJ1-2, with TRBD1 matching over 8 bases. From germline, CDR1 is SGHRS and CDR2 YFSETQ. The CDR3 loop spans 17 amino acids. V lost 1 base, J lost 3 bases, and 11 bases stayed unmatched. CDR3 protein: CASSLTPTGAMDYGYTF. CDR3 DNA sequence: TGCGCCAGCAGCTTGACCCCGACAGGGGCGATGGACTATGGCTACACCTTC.

This clone was counted a few times. The rearrangement uses TRBV4-3 and TRBJ1-5; D perhaps matches TRBD1 (5 bases). V was pared by 0 bases and J by 6 bases, with 15 bases between. Germline lookup yields CDR1 LGHNA and CDR2 YSLEER. The CDR3 consists of 16 residues. CDR3 bases: TGCGCCAGCAGCCAAGATCGGAACGGGGCAGGTCAGCCCCAGCATTTT. Protein product: CASSQDRNGAGQPQHF.

The chain links TRBV6-1 to TRBJ2-5, with 11 bases matching TRBD1. The CDR3 is 17 amino acids. Trimming took 0 bases from V and 2 from J; bases not matched to a gene: 5. The germline CDR1 and CDR2 sequences are MNHNS and SASEGT. As DNA, the CDR3 is TGTGCCAGCAGTGAAGCTTGGGGACAGGGGGGTCAAGAGACCCAGTACTTC. This translates into CASSEAWGQGGQETQYF.

The V call is TRBV11-3, the J call TRBJ1-1; D not resolved. Between the trimmed V and J ends, which lost 4 bases and 0 bases, there was a span of 6 bases. Germline assignment: CDR1 SGHNT and CDR2 YENEEA. The CDR3 loop spans 13 amino acids. The CDR3 DNA follows: TGTGCCAGCAGCTCCGAGATGAACACTGAAGCTTTCTTT. Translating it yields CASSSEMNTEAFF.

J is TRBJ2-2 and V is TRBV11-2; perhaps TRBD2 as D (6 bases). CDR1 and CDR2 from the germline V gene are SGHAT and FQNNGV. The CDR3 covers 15 residues. V lost 5 bases, J lost 2 bases, and 12 bases lay in between. The DNA for the CDR3 is TGTGCCAGCAGCGGGGGACTCCCTAACACCGGGGAGCTGTTTTTT. It specifies CASSGGLPNTGELFF.

J is TRBJ2-7 and V is TRBV27; D gene uncertain. Germline lookup yields CDR1 MNHEY and CDR2 SMNVEV (reference sequence). This CDR3 contains 15 residues. Between the trimmed V and J ends, which lost 3 bases and 2 bases, there was a span of 14 bases. In DNA form, the CDR3 reads TGTGCCAGCAGTTTGAGACGACCTCCGGCCTACGAGCAGTACTTC. It is translated as CASSLRRPPAYEQYF.